This record covers a single TCR beta chain. As yet, its antigen is unknown. Germline values: CDR1 MNHEY, CDR2 SVGAGI. The CDR3 runs to 14 residues. V was pared by 2 bases and J by 10 bases, with 5 bases of the junction left unmatched. 5'RACE primed from the constant segment yielded TCR alpha and TCR beta cDNA libraries bearing sample barcodes and UMIs. MiXCR was run by TCRdb on the 5' RACE reads, yielding one entry per CDR3 protein. The table records more than 300,000 distinct CDR3 sequences, 20% to 25% of them present only once. The data were taken from a study of T-cell memory formation after mild COVID-19. For the study at large: The study found TCR clusters largely donor specific.

Study-wide results and limits: Clones that contracted clustered mainly in CM and EM if CD4+ and in EMRA if CD8+. Whether day 37 second-wave clones are SARS-CoV-2-specific was not confirmed.

The receptor's source is a young man who had mild COVID-19 (a few samples of this study predate the infection). Cell type and time point are not known. The chain combines TRBV6-5 with TRBJ1-6; 7 bases are shared with TRBD1. The sample was PBMCs or a T cell subset sorted from them (not recorded which). The CDR3 coding sequence is TGTGCCAGCAGTTACGGCAGGGGGGGGTCACCCCTCCACTTT. Protein product: CASSYGRGGSPLHF.